Sequencing of this T cell receptor beta chain was carried out in a study of blood T cells in healthy people across ages. As for the study in general: About one barcoded beta molecule per two T cells was captured by template switching. Findings and limits, study-wide: In long-lived donors, naive CD4+ cell counts and diversity exceeded those of aged donors.

A second PCR, run for roughly 7 to 12 cycles, used a sample-barcoded 5' primer plus a J-beta primer mix. Every sample gave at least 3 million paired-end reads containing CDR3. One entry per CDR3 protein, called by TCRdb with MiXCR from the 5' RACE reads. The table lists around 2 million distinct CDR3 sequences, roughly two fifths of them singletons. Isolation per sample recovered at least 7 million PBMCs. To note about this clonotype: Its antigen remains unidentified.

The CDR3 totals 17 residues. Trimming cost V 6 bases and J 5 bases, with 22 bases left between them. The germline V gene encodes CDR1 MGHRA and CDR2 YSYEKL. The source material was blood. This sequence was found in a human donor in good health. The chain recombines TRBV4-1 with TRBJ2-2; the D gene is possibly TRBD1 (7 bases). This CDR3 is CASRPTETRGLTGELFF. CDR3 bases: TGCGCCAGCAGACCGACAGAGACTAGGGGGCTAACCGGGGAGCTGTTTTTT.